This TCR beta chain was recorded in a study of cytomegalovirus exposure and HLA in healthy donors (dated by TCRdb to about 2017). For context, the study as a whole: According to a later analysis, the roughly 130 validation repertoires were produced on the same platform as the approximately 600 repertoires of the first cohort. The study was designed to test whether signatures of past pathogen exposure could be identified by cataloging public T cell receptors. Along with the approximately 650-subject first cohort, a separate validation cohort of 120 different subjects was used. The study combined high-throughput TCR immunosequencing, statistical association of individual TCRs with disease status, and machine learning to predict cytomegalovirus infection status.

Libraries were prepared through the immunoSEQ multiplex PCR assay. Regarding the original processing steps: A statistical classification framework was developed to diagnose cytomegalovirus status using the catalog of TCR beta chain sequences. Here the immuneACCESS table is served through TCRdb, limited to in-frame sequences with V and J called. Missing clones are a known gap in these copies; in checked studies unresolved V genes cover under half, and the rest lacks a known reason. V and J calls and clone size come straight from that table; D and trimming were deduced from the DNA. The table for this sample lists 250,000 or so clones; 90% of them were counted only once. The ten largest clones capture 0.37% of the sample. Worth noting for this clone: Its antigen specificity is not known. Base qualities were left out, and no much larger clone turns up one base away.

As encoded in the germline V gene (reference sequence), CDR1 is LNHDA while CDR2 is SQIVND. Trimming removed 10 bases from V and 3 bases from J, leaving 16 bases between the germline ends. The CDR3 goes from the cysteine to the phenylalanine over 14 residues. Kept here is only the CDR3 DNA, which spans 42 bases and is read in frame from base 1. The paper's findings and limits, for the study overall: According to the authors, the approach could potentially be generalized to other disease states and immunological phenotypes. In both the original and validation cohorts, the classifier was reported to diagnose cytomegalovirus status with high specificity and sensitivity. Most TCR sequences were observed very rarely across donors, whereas some public TCRs were present in many individuals. A later analysis had no HLA typing for the validation cohort, so co-occurrence there was scored across all 130 or so repertoires. In the study, approximately 160 TCR beta chains were listed as associated with cytomegalovirus. A later analysis found that TCRs clustered in the first cohort also tended to co-occur in the 110 or so validation repertoires, with 90% to 95% of cluster scores above 0. In vitro tests confirmed that three of the cytomegalovirus-associated TCR beta chains recognize cytomegalovirus antigens.

The donors belonged to the validation cohort of over a hundred subjects, which was separate from the roughly 670-subject first cohort. The sequence was obtained from a woman aged 18-29 years in good health and CMV-seronegative. In this chain, TRBV19 is recombined with TRBJ1-5, and perhaps TRBD1 as D gene, on 5 matching bases. The sequenced sample consisted of PBMCs. The DNA sequence reads TGTGCCACCCTGAGCGACAGTCCCAATCAGCCCCAGCATTTT. This codes for CATLSDSPNQPQHF.